Listed here is a single T cell receptor (beta chain). The cDNA 3' end received a ligated oligonucleotide with a UMI. First-round PCR used roughly 4 cycles and beta primers RC1.1 and RC1.2 covering TRBC1 and TRBC2. MiXCR, run by TCRdb on the UMI-ligation and nested PCR reads, gives a single entry per CDR3 protein. Of 40,000 to 60,000 distinct CDR3 sequences listed, approximately 10% are singletons. This specimen belongs to a study of quantifying T cell responses using KT2 cells. About the study: TCR alpha and beta constant-region primers primed reverse transcription of RNA. The second PCR ran as a qPCR until a predetermined fluorescence threshold was reached.

The ends were cut back, 5 bases at V and 5 bases at J, with 22 bases in the middle. This CDR3 contains 17 residues. In germline, CDR1 is SGHVS, CDR2 FNYEAQ. Unfractionated PBMC were spiked with known numbers of KT2 clone cells. Different KT2-to-PBMC ratios were created with a constant PBMC count. This clonotype was obtained from a human donor. The V gene is TRBV7-6, the J gene TRBJ2-1; D may be TRBD2 (6 bases). Sequencing used PBMCs spiked with cells of the T cell clone KT2. CDR3 protein: CASSPGISGIVNNEQFF. In DNA form, the CDR3 reads TGTGCCAGCAGCCCGGGGATTAGCGGCATAGTCAACAATGAGCAGTTCTTC.